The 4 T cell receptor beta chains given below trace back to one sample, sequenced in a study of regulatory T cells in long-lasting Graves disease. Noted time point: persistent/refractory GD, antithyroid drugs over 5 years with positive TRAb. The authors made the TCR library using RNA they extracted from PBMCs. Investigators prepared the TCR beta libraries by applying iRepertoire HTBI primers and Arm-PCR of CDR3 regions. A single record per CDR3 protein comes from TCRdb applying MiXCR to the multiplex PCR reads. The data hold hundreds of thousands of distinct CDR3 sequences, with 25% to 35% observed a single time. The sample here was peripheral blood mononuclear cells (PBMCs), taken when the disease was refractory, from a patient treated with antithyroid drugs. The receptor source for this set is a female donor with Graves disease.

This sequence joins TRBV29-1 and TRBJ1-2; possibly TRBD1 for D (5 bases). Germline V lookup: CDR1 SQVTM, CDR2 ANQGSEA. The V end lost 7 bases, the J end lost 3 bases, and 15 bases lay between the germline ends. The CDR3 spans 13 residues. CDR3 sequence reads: CSAQVGEHYGYTF. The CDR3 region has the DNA TGCAGCGCCCAAGTGGGGGAGCACTATGGCTACACCTTC.

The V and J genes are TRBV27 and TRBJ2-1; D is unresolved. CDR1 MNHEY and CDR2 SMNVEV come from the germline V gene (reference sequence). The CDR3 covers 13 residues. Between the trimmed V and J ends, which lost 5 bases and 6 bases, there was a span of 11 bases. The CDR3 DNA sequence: TGTGCCAGCAGTGATCCCCTCGGCAATGAGCAGTTCTTC. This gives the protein CASSDPLGNEQFF.

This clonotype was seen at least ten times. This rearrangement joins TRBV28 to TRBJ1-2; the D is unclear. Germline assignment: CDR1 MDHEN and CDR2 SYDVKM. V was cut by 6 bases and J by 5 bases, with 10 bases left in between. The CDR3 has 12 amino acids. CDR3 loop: CASSSSVYGYTF. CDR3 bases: TGTGCCAGCAGCTCGTCGGTGTATGGCTACACCTTC.

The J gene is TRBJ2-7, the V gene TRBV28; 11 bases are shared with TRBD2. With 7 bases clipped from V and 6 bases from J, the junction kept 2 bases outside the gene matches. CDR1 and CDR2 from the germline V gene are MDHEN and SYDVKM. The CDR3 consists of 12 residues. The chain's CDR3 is CASKLAGVEQYF. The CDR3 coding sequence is TGTGCCAGCAAACTAGCGGGAGTCGAGCAGTACTTC.